The present T cell receptor (beta chain) was sequenced within a study of shared clonotypes between healthy human individuals. The authors ran the assay at deep level. Genomic DNA from each subset was divided evenly over several immunoSEQ plates. Assay used: immunoSEQ multiplex PCR; TCRdb lists only in-frame clones, some missing. The repertoire holds about 2.1 million clones, with 90% to 95% as singletons. Germline CDR1 SGHAT, CDR2 FQDESV (reference sequence). The CDR3 extends over 15 amino acids. Trimming at V came to 5 bases and at J to 7 bases, leaving 14 bases not matched to a gene. Cells designated naive CD8 were CD45RO-negative and were positively selected for CCR7, with terminally differentiated effector memory CD45RA+ cells excluded.

The J gene is TRBJ2-7, the V gene TRBV11-1; 7 bases fit TRBD1. This sequence originates from a man younger than 35 in good health. Some clones in this sample may be carry-over from other donors' samples. Input material: naive CD8+ T cells from PBMCs. CDR3 coding DNA: TGTGCCAGCAGCGCCACCGGGACAGCCGTAGGGGAGCAGTACTTC. Translated: CASSATGTAVGEQYF.